A single sample is the source of the 13 T cell receptor beta chains below, sequenced in a study of T cell responses to AZD1222 COVID-19 vaccine. The method was immunoSEQ multiplex PCR; TCRdb's version includes in-frame clones alone and lacks a portion of them. The profile shows 13,000 or so clones, more than 80% of them singletons. The specimen was peripheral blood, collected 28 days after the second AZD1222 dose. These receptors all come from an adult who received the AZD1222 COVID-19 vaccine.

This chain links TRBV2 with TRBJ1-1; no definite D call. Germline CDR1 reads SNHLY; CDR2 reads FYNNEI. The CDR3 runs 14 residues. V lost 5 bases and J 1 base, leaving 11 bases between the germline ends. The CDR3 DNA reads TGTGCCAGCAGTTACATAGGAGGGAACACTGAAGCTTTCTTT. This encodes CASSYIGGNTEAFF. Variable domain in full (rest from reference TRBV2 and TRBJ1-1): EPEVTQTPSHQVTQMGQEVILRCVPISNHLYFYWYRQILGQKVEFLVSFYNNEISEKSEIFDDQFSVERPDGSNFTLKIRSTKLEDSAMYFCASSYIGGNTEAFFGQGTRLTVV.

The V gene is TRBV6-5, the J gene TRBJ2-1; no clear D gene. Trimming stripped 6 bases from V and 4 bases from J, with 13 bases between. The CDR3 runs to 14 residues. Germline-derived CDR1 and CDR2 are MNHEY and SVGAGI. The CDR3 DNA follows: TGTGCCAGCAGGATGAGACAAGGTTACAATGAGCAGTTCTTC. Translated, it gives CASRMRQGYNEQFF.

This clone showed up just once. This sequence joins TRBV5-1 and TRBJ1-3; D call uncertain. V lost 4 bases and J lost 0, with 14 bases in between. The germline gives CDR1 SGHRS, CDR2 YFSETQ. CDR3 length: 16 residues. CDR3 loop: CASSPSEGDSGNTIYF. CDR3 DNA sequence: TGCGCCAGCAGCCCGTCCGAAGGAGACTCTGGAAACACCATATATTTT.

The chain couples TRBV21-1 to TRBJ2-3. TRBV21-1 corresponds to a pseudogene. The CDR3 extends over 15 amino acids. The CDR3 coding sequence is TGTGCCAGCAGCAAAGCACGAAAAGGATCAGATACGCAGTATTTT. It encodes CASSKARKGSDTQYF.

CDR3 nucleotide sequence: TGCAGCGTTGGTTCAGGGTTCTACGAGCAGTACTTC. Translated: CSVGSGFYEQYF. The chain joins TRBV29-1 to TRBJ2-7; possibly TRBD1 for D (5 bases). V lost 4 bases and J lost 3, with 10 bases in between. The CDR3 is made up of 12 amino acids. CDR1 and CDR2 (germline): SQVTM, ANQGSEA.

The V call is TRBV6-5, the J call TRBJ1-2; possibly TRBD1 for D (6 bases). Germline V gene data show CDR1 as MNHEY and CDR2 as SVGAGI. The CDR3 sequence is 13 residues long. V was shortened by 0 bases and J by 8 bases, with 10 bases between the two germline ends. CDR3: CASSYSPGEGYTF. CDR3 nucleotide sequence: TGTGCCAGCAGTTACTCGCCAGGGGAAGGCTACACCTTC.

This clone was counted once. In DNA form, the CDR3 reads TGTGCCATCAGTGGTTACGCGTACGAGCAGTACTTC. Translated: CAISGYAYEQYF. The chain uses TRBV10-3 and TRBJ2-7; no clear D. The CDR3 runs 12 residues. The ends were cut back, 4 bases at V and 4 bases at J, with 8 bases in the middle. Germline loops: CDR1 ENHRY, CDR2 SYGVKD.

The genes are TRBV7-2 and TRBJ2-2; 12 nucleotides agree with TRBD2. Germline lookup yields CDR1 SGHTA and CDR2 FQGNSA. The CDR3 loop spans 15 amino acids. V dropped 6 bases and J dropped 3; count of bases not matched to a gene: 2. This CDR3 is CASSRLAGDTGELFF. The CDR3 DNA is TGTGCCAGCAGTCGACTAGCGGGAGACACCGGGGAGCTGTTTTTT.

This chain links TRBV24-1 with TRBJ2-1; possible D gene TRBD2, 6 bases. Germline lookup yields CDR1 KGHDR and CDR2 SFDVKD. This CDR3 contains 15 residues. V was trimmed by 0 bases and J by 9 bases, leaving 14 bases between them. DNA for the CDR3: TGTGCCACCAGTGATTTGAGATCTGGAGGGACTGAGCAGTTCTTC. This codes for CATSDLRSGGTEQFF.

This chain joins TRBV7-2 and TRBJ2-2; 9 nucleotides align to TRBD2. The CDR3 has 15 residues. Trimming removed 1 base from V and 4 bases from J; junction bases left unmatched: 1. The germline V gene encodes CDR1 SGHTA and CDR2 FQGNSA. The DNA of the CDR3 is TGTGCCAGCAGCTTAGTAGCGGGAGTCACCGGGGAGCTGTTTTTT. It is translated as CASSLVAGVTGELFF.

V gene TRBV7-9 combines with J gene TRBJ1-6; D possibly corresponds to TRBD1 (5 bases). CDR1 is SEHNR and CDR2 is FQNEAQ in the germline V gene (reference sequence). The CDR3 loop spans 18 amino acids. Trimming left V 1 base short and J 3 bases short, with 16 bases between. CDR3 amino acids: CASSLVRGQEIYNSPLHF. The CDR3 bases are TGTGCCAGCAGCTTAGTTCGGGGCCAGGAGATCTATAATTCACCCCTCCACTTT.

This clone was seen a single time. The chain couples TRBV5-1 to TRBJ1-5; 10 positions agree with TRBD1. Trimming cost V 0 bases and J 6 bases; bases outside gene matches: 3. Germline CDR1 and CDR2: SGHRS and YFSETQ. This CDR3 has 15 amino acids. CDR3 DNA sequence: TGCGCCAGCAGCTTGGGACAGGGGGCGAGTCAGCCCCAGCATTTT. Its translation is CASSLGQGASQPQHF.

The chain couples TRBV27 to TRBJ1-1; unclear D gene. Per germline, CDR1 MNHEY and CDR2 SMNVEV (reference sequence). The CDR3 is 11 residues long. Trimming took off 9 bases at V and 1 base at J, with 6 bases between the two ends. CDR3 sequence: CASRKNTEAFF. CDR3 DNA: TGTGCCAGTCGGAAGAACACTGAAGCTTTCTTT.